The 20 T cell receptor beta chains reported below all come from one sample, sequenced in a study of cytomegalovirus exposure and HLA in healthy donors. Researchers ran the PCR with 60 Vbeta and 13 Jbeta primers. The method was immunoSEQ multiplex PCR; TCRdb's version includes in-frame clones alone and lacks a portion of them. The table shows approximately 150,000 clones, with around 75% occurring only once. Sequencing was performed on PBMCs. These receptors were taken from a man aged 40-50 years in good health and CMV-seronegative.

The chain recombines TRBV28 with TRBJ1-4; tentative D call: TRBD1 (5 bases). The CDR3 has 15 amino acids. From germline, CDR1 is MDHEN and CDR2 SYDVKM. V was cut by 4 bases and J by 3 bases, with 12 bases left in between. Here the CDR3 reads CASSWGGTSNEKLFF. For the CDR3, the DNA is TGTGCCAGCAGTTGGGGCGGGACTTCTAATGAAAAACTGTTTTTT.

This chain links TRBV5-1 with TRBJ1-6; 7 bases align to TRBD1. The CDR3 runs to 16 residues. The germline CDR1 and CDR2 sequences are SGHRS and YFSETQ. Unmatched junction bases numbered 7, after V lost 0 bases and J lost 7 bases. The CDR3 loop reads CASSLGTGALNSPLHF. The DNA for the CDR3 is TGCGCCAGCAGCTTGGGTACAGGGGCGTTAAATTCACCCCTCCACTTT. The full variable domain, with the rest looked up from reference TRBV5-1 and TRBJ1-6, is KAGVTQTPRYLIKTRGQQVTLSCSPISGHRSVSWYQQTPGQGLQFLFEYFSETQRNKGNFPGRFSGRQFSNSRSEMNVSTLELGDSALYLCASSLGTGALNSPLHFGNGTRLTVT.

The chain joins TRBV15 to TRBJ2-5; 7 nucleotides agree with TRBD1. Matching the DNA end better, TRBJ2-7 makes the J call doubtful. Germline V gene lookup returns CDR1 LNHNV and CDR2 YYDKDF (reference sequence). The CDR3 length is 14 residues. The CDR3 sequence is CATSRRDSLHEQYF. The CDR3 DNA follows: TGTGCCACCAGCAGGAGGGACAGCCTACACGAGCAGTACTTC.

The J gene is TRBJ1-2, the V gene TRBV19; TRBD1 matches at 12 bases. The CDR3 loop spans 17 amino acids. The trim removed 8 bases at V and 6 bases at J, leaving 16 bases unmatched. CDR1 and CDR2 from the germline V gene are LNHDA and SQIVND (reference sequence). The CDR3 DNA is TGTGCCAGTTTATTAAAAGGGACAGGGGGCCGAAAGGATGGCTACACCTTC. Translating it yields CASLLKGTGGRKDGYTF.

The chain recombines TRBV2 with TRBJ2-1, with a weak D call TRBD1 (5 bases). Trimming took 6 bases from V and 0 from J, leaving 18 bases between them. This CDR3 comprises 17 residues. The germline CDR1 and CDR2 sequences are SNHLY and FYNNEI. CDR3 in amino acids: CASRKYGHSSSYNEQFF. The CDR3 DNA reads TGTGCCAGCAGAAAGTACGGACACTCGAGCTCCTACAATGAGCAGTTCTTC.

This chain links TRBV13 with TRBJ2-7, with D uncertain. Per germline, CDR1 PRHDT and CDR2 FYEKMQ (reference sequence). The CDR3 loop spans 12 amino acids. V was clipped by 7 bases and J by 3 bases, with 10 bases between them. Written as DNA, the CDR3 is TGTGCCAGCACCCCGTACAACTACGAGCAGTACTTC. As protein: CASTPYNYEQYF.

This chain joins TRBV7-2 and TRBJ2-7; 11 bases map to TRBD2. Losses at the gene ends were 1 base for V and 1 base for J; bases not matched to a gene: 6. The CDR3 extends over 17 amino acids. Germline V gives CDR1 SGHTA, CDR2 FQGNSA. The CDR3 DNA sequence: TGTGCCAGCAGCTTAGGTAGCGGGGGGGTAAAATCCTACGAGCAGTACTTC. Residues: CASSLGSGGVKSYEQYF.

This rearrangement joins TRBV5-1 to TRBJ1-5, with 9 bases identical to TRBD1. Germline V CDR1 and CDR2: SGHRS, YFSETQ. The CDR3 is 14 amino acids. Trimming took 4 bases from V and 6 from J; bases not matched to a gene: 5. The CDR3 DNA sequence: TGCGCCAGCAGCCGGACAGGGGAAAGTCAGCCCCAGCATTTT. It is translated as CASSRTGESQPQHF.

The V gene is TRBV2, the J gene TRBJ2-1; tentative D call: TRBD1 (5 bases). This CDR3 contains 14 residues. From germline, CDR1 is SNHLY and CDR2 FYNNEI. The ends were cut back, 4 bases at V and 7 bases at J, with 14 bases in the middle. The DNA for the CDR3 is TGTGCCAGCAGTGGACAAGGACAAGTAAATGAGCAGTTCTTC. It encodes CASSGQGQVNEQFF.

The chain joins TRBV6-6 to TRBJ1-1; 10 bases are a match to TRBD1. There are 15 residues in the CDR3. Trimming removed 5 bases from V and 2 bases from J; junction bases left unmatched: 5. Germline V gene data show CDR1 as MNHNY and CDR2 as SVGAGI (reference sequence). The CDR3 here is CASSRQGATNTEAFF. CDR3 in DNA: TGTGCCAGCAGTCGACAGGGGGCAACTAACACTGAAGCTTTCTTT.

The chain has TRBV27 and TRBJ1-2, with TRBD1 matching 10 bases. V lost 6 bases and J lost 3; bases outside the gene matches: 16. The CDR3 totals 18 residues. CDR1 MNHEY and CDR2 SMNVEV come from the germline V gene (reference sequence). The CDR3 loop is CASSLRWDRGQIDYGYTF. DNA for the CDR3: TGTGCCAGCAGCCTACGTTGGGACAGGGGCCAGATTGACTATGGCTACACCTTC.

The chain links TRBV28 to TRBJ1-5, with D tentatively TRBD1 (6 bases). Germline CDR1 reads MDHEN; CDR2 reads SYDVKM. This CDR3 comprises 12 residues. The V and J ends lost 8 bases and 3 bases respectively, with 8 bases between them. CDR3 sequence (DNA): TGTGCCAGCCAGGGGACCAATCAGCCCCAGCATTTT. Translation gives CASQGTNQPQHF.

The J gene is TRBJ2-1, the V gene TRBV6-1; 7 bases line up with TRBD2. This CDR3 contains 14 residues. Unmatched junction bases numbered 12, after V lost 9 bases and J lost 7 bases. Per the germline V gene, CDR1 is MNHNS and CDR2 is SASEGT. The CDR3 loop reads CASNRDYQQNEQFF. DNA for the CDR3: TGTGCCAGTAACCGGGACTACCAACAGAATGAGCAGTTCTTC.

This chain joins TRBV4-3 and TRBJ1-1, with D hard to call. Germline CDR1 LGHNA, CDR2 YSLEER. Trimming pared 0 bases from V and 3 bases from J, leaving 11 bases between. This CDR3 spans 15 amino acids. CDR3 amino acids: CASSQDGSGHTEAFF. The CDR3 region has the DNA TGCGCCAGCAGCCAAGATGGGAGTGGGCACACTGAAGCTTTCTTT.

The chain uses TRBV2 and TRBJ2-2; D call uncertain. Germline V gene lookup returns CDR1 SNHLY and CDR2 FYNNEI. CDR3 length: 11 amino acids. Trimming pared 6 bases from V and 7 bases from J, leaving 6 bases between. The CDR3 region is CASRYSGELFF. The CDR3 DNA is TGTGCCAGCAGATACAGCGGGGAGCTGTTTTTT. Variable domain in full (rest from reference TRBV2 and TRBJ2-2): EPEVTQTPSHQVTQMGQEVILRCVPISNHLYFYWYRQILGQKVEFLVSFYNNEISEKSEIFDDQFSVERPDGSNFTLKIRSTKLEDSAMYFCASRYSGELFFGEGSRLTVL.

V usage is TRBV27 and J usage is TRBJ2-1, with D perhaps TRBD1 (6 bases). CDR1 and CDR2 (germline): MNHEY, SMNVEV (reference sequence). V lost 2 bases to trimming and J lost 2 bases, with 10 bases between them. This CDR3 comprises 15 residues. CDR3 sequence reads: CASSLATGPYNEQFF. The DNA for the CDR3 is TGTGCCAGCAGTTTAGCCACAGGGCCCTACAATGAGCAGTTCTTC.

The gene calls are TRBV4-1 and TRBJ1-5; D is undetermined. Germline CDR1 is MGHRA and CDR2 is YSYEKL. Trimming removed 1 base from V and 7 bases from J, with 14 bases in between. The CDR3 consists of 15 residues. The DNA for the CDR3 is TGCGCCAGCAGCCAAGCTCTAGCGTTCCGCCAGCCCCAGCATTTT. Protein: CASSQALAFRQPQHF.

This clone showed up just a few times. The chain uses TRBV2 and TRBJ2-7, with D unclear. V was trimmed by 0 bases and J by 4 bases, leaving 4 bases between them. The CDR3 sequence is 12 residues long. Germline values: CDR1 SNHLY, CDR2 FYNNEI. CDR3 DNA sequence: TGTGCCAGCAGTGAAGCGAGGTACGAGCAGTACTTC. Encoded protein: CASSEARYEQYF.

This clone has just a few counts. The rearrangement uses TRBV28 and TRBJ1-6; D call uncertain. Germline V gives CDR1 MDHEN, CDR2 SYDVKM. With 1 base removed from V and 0 bases from J, the gap between germline ends came to 7 bases. The CDR3 covers 16 residues. The CDR3 here is CASSLYGSSYNSPLHF. The DNA for the CDR3 is TGTGCCAGCAGTTTATACGGGAGCTCCTATAATTCACCCCTCCACTTT.

J is TRBJ2-2 and V is TRBV19, with TRBD2 identical over 8 bases. V was clipped by 7 bases and J by 6 bases; unmatched bases: 13. The CDR3 runs 16 residues. Germline CDR1 reads LNHDA; CDR2 reads SQIVND (reference sequence). CDR3 residues: CASIPRPTSVPGELFF. CDR3 DNA sequence: TGTGCCAGTATTCCCCGACCGACTAGCGTCCCCGGGGAGCTGTTTTTT.